A selection of T cell receptor beta chains follows, all from one sample in a study of OX40 agonist ivuxolimab in advanced cancers. Profiled with immunoSEQ multiplex PCR; TCRdb holds only in-frame clones, not every one. The sample lists roughly 92,000 clones; around 90% were seen once. This specimen was CD4+ or CD8+ T cells sorted from blood, taken in a trial of the OX40 agonist ivuxolimab. These receptors originate from an adult with an advanced solid tumor such as melanoma, head and neck, liver or kidney cancer. Both conserved end residues are trimmed from each CDR3.

TRBJ2-1 | TRBV6-6 | ASSYVTSIDNEQF
TRBJ2-2 | TRBV10-3 | AIARRGNGELF
TRBJ1-1 | TRBV30 | AWSPGRGNTEAF
TRBJ2-7 | TRBV2 | ASSYYEQY
TRBJ1-1 | TRBV9 | ASSVALGANTEAF
TRBJ2-5 | TRBV11-2 | ASSLGANQETQY
TRBJ2-1 | TRBV13 | ASRPQTSYPEQF
TRBJ1-2 | TRBV30 | AWALDRNYGYT
TRBJ1-2 | TRBV14 | ASSPSPGDYGYT
TRBJ1-2 | TRBV4-1 | ASSQNEDRANYGYT
TRBJ2-2 | TRBV4-3 | ASSQVFGGDATTRGLF
TRBJ2-2 | TRBV5-1 | ASSLGGNTGELF
TRBJ2-7 | TRBV27 | ASSYGPFEEQY
TRBJ2-7 | TRBV2 | ASKELAGGYEQY
TRBJ1-2 | TRBV29-1 | SVEDRGQGYT
TRBJ1-2 | TRBV7-9 | ASSLRGDYGYT
TRBJ2-5 | TRBV28 | ASSLARAGGSHETQY
TRBJ1-2 | TRBV6-1 | ASSGVWGQGTLYGYT
TRBJ2-7 | TRBV7-2 | ASSFRPRDISEQY
TRBJ2-1 | TRBV7-9 | ASSFSGRDEQF
TRBJ2-2 | TRBV6-1 | ASSETGIRELF
TRBJ1-5 | TRBV5-6 | ASSSAQGPQH
TRBJ2-7 | TRBV10-1 | ATEGFEQY
TRBJ1-2 | TRBV9 | ASSVGDREAYGYT
TRBJ2-7 | TRBV5-6 | ASSRTASSEQY
TRBJ2-1 | TRBV6-1 | ASSGVNSYNEQF
TRBJ1-3 | TRBV6-5 | ASSPQGAFGNTIY
TRBJ1-1 | TRBV28 | ASSPTGKGAF
TRBJ2-2 | TRBV7-6 | ASSRTGGRTGELF
TRBJ2-5 | TRBV7-2 | ASSLEGGLGETQY
TRBJ2-1 | TRBV5-8 | ASNLGGDEQF
TRBJ2-4 | TRBV5-1 | ASSLVGDIQY
TRBJ2-1 | TRBV25-1 | ASSEGGSSYNEQF
TRBJ2-7 | TRBV10-3 | AISGTSGSREQY
TRBJ2-6 | TRBV5-6 | ASSFFFTGANVLT
TRBJ2-3 | TRBV5-1 | ASSGGAGTQY
TRBJ2-5 | TRBV5-1 | ASSLDLTFQETQY
TRBJ2-7 | TRBV5-1 | ASSSTDQEQY
TRBJ2-1 | TRBV25-1 | ASSVWGEQF
TRBJ1-2 | TRBV5-1 | ASSLELGANIYGYT
TRBJ2-5 | TRBV27 | ASSLWGASRLETQY
TRBJ1-1 | TRBV6-5 | ASSYSVATEAF